Listed below are T cell receptor beta chains from one sample, sequenced in a study of blood T cell repertoires in COVID-19. Profiling relied on immunoSEQ multiplex PCR, and the TCRdb table lists in-frame clones only, not all of them. Here the sample spans approximately 250,000 clones, roughly 90% being singletons. The sample consisted of peripheral blood. The receptor set was obtained from a woman aged 70-85 years with COVID-19, enrolled during active disease. Both conserved end residues are part of each CDR3. Size is stated for part of the rows, as once, few or many counts, or as a class when the clone is expanded.

v_gene,abundance,j_gene,CDR3aa
TRBV4-1,NA,TRBJ1-2,CASSQVSLDRGRGYTF
TRBV19,NA,TRBJ1-2,CASSNRDRGPGGGYTF
TRBV4-3,NA,TRBJ1-1,CASSQDSQGYTEAFF
TRBV11-2,NA,TRBJ2-5,CASSPRQGAEETQYF
TRBV5-8,NA,TRBJ2-1,CASSLHRGREQFF
TRBV6-5,NA,TRBJ2-1,CASGAGSFEQFF
TRBV6-5,NA,TRBJ2-1,CASSYSIGGASTVF
TRBV10-3,NA,TRBJ1-1,CAISESWGGRQMNTEAFF
TRBV6-5,NA,TRBJ1-1,CASSFSDWGRSEAFF
TRBV6-1,few,TRBJ2-1,CASRIAGGLNEQFF
TRBV28,NA,TRBJ2-7,CASSWTSVNEQYF
TRBV5-1,NA,TRBJ2-7,CASSSGYEQYF
TRBV28,NA,TRBJ1-2,CASSLHAGGEYTF
TRBV5-1,NA,TRBJ1-1,CASSLRQGNTEAFF
TRBV19,NA,TRBJ1-2,CASSDSGTGDYGYTF
TRBV5-6,NA,TRBJ1-4,CASSLARQGEGLFF
TRBV5-1,NA,TRBJ1-1,CASSSQVVNTEAFF
TRBV6-2/TRBV6-3,NA,TRBJ1-1,CASSSLAEAFF